This entry concerns a single TCR beta chain. Its antigen is still unknown. Both 60 Vbeta primers and 13 Jbeta primers went into the PCR. Method: immunoSEQ multiplex PCR; TCRdb's copy keeps in-frame clones and lacks some. This sample has about 120,000 clones, with 75% to 85% found just once. CDR1 and CDR2 (germline): MDHEN, SYDVKM. This CDR3 contains 15 residues. Trimming removed 7 bases at V and 1 base at J, with 16 bases between. The data originate from a study of cytomegalovirus exposure and HLA in healthy donors. General study results and limits: There were reportedly fewer N-insertions in an Asian-associated ancestry cluster than the roughly 670-donor mean, in a later analysis. The availability of immune exposure information extended only to CMV serostatus.

This TCR came from a female donor in good health and CMV-seropositive. The chain uses TRBV28 and TRBJ1-1; D gene unclear. Sequenced material: PBMCs. CDR3 nucleotides: TGTGCCAGCAAAGGCAGACTCGGGGAGAACACTGAAGCTTTCTTT. It translates to CASKGRLGENTEAFF. The variable domain in full, with the rest retrieved from reference TRBV28 and TRBJ1-1, is DVKVTQSSRYLVKRTGEKVFLECVQDMDHENMFWYRQDPGLGLRLIYFSYDVKMKEKGDIPEGYSVSREKKERFSLILESASTNQTSMYLCASKGRLGENTEAFFGQGTRLTVV.